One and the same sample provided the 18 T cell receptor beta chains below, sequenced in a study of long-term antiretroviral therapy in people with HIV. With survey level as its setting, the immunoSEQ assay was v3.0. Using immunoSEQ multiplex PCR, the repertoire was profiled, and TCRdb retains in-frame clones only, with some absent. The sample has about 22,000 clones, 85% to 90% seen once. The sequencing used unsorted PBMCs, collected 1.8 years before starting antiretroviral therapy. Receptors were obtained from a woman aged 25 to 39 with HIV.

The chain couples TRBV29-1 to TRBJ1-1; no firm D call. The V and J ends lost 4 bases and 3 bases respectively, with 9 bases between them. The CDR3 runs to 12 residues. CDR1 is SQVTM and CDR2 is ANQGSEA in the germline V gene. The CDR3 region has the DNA TGCAGCGTTGGCTTCCGGGACACTGAAGCTTTCTTT. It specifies CSVGFRDTEAFF.

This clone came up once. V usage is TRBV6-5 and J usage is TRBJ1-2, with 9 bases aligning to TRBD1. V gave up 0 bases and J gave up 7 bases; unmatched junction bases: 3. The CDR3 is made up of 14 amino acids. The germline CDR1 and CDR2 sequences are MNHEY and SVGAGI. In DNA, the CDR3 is TGTGCCAGCAGTTACTCGCCGGGACAGGGTGGCTACACCTTC. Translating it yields CASSYSPGQGGYTF.

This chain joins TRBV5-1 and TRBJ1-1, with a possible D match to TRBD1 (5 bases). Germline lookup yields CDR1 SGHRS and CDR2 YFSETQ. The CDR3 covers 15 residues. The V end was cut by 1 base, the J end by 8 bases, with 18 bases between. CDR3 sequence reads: CASSLTGGGLSEAFF. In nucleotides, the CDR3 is TGCGCCAGCAGCTTGACTGGGGGAGGGCTTTCAGAAGCTTTCTTT.

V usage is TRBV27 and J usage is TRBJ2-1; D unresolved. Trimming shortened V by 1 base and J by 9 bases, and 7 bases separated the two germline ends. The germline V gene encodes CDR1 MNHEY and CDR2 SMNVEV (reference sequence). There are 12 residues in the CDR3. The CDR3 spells CASSLLRGEQFF. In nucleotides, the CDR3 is TGTGCCAGCAGTTTATTGAGAGGTGAGCAGTTCTTC.

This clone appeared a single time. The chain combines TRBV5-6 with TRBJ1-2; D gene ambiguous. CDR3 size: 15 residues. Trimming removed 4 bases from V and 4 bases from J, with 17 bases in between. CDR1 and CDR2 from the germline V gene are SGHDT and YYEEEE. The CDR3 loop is CASSAGRNLAYGYTF. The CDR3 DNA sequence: TGTGCCAGCAGCGCGGGGAGGAATCTTGCCTATGGCTACACCTTC.

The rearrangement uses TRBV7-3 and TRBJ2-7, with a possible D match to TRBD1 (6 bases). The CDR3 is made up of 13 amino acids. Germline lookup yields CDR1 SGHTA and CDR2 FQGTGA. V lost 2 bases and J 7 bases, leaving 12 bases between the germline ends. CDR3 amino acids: CASSLSGQGEQYF. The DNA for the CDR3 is TGTGCCAGCAGCTTATCGGGGCAGGGGGAGCAGTACTTC.

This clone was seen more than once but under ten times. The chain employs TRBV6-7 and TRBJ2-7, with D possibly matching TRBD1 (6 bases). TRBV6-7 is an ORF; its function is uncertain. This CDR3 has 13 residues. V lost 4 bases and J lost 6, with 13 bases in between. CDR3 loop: CASSFPRGGEQYF. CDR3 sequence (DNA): TGTGCCAGCAGTTTCCCCAGGGGTGGCGAGCAGTACTTC.

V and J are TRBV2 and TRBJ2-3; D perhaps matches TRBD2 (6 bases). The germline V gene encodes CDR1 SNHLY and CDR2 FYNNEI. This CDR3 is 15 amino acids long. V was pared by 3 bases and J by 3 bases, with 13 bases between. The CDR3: CASSEGGTTTDTQYF. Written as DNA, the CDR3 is TGTGCCAGCAGTGAGGGGGGTACCACGACAGATACGCAGTATTTT.

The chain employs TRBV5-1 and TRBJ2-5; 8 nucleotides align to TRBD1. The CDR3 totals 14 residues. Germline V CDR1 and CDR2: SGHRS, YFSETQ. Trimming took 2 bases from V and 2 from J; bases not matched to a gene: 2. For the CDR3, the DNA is TGCGCCAGCAGCTTCGGGACAGGTCAAGAGACCCAGTACTTC. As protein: CASSFGTGQETQYF.

DNA for the CDR3: TGTGCCTGGAGTACTCTTACGGGACAGGGCCAATCACCCCTCCACTTT. The encoded protein is CAWSTLTGQGQSPLHF. The chain is built from TRBV30 and TRBJ1-6; 9 nucleotides agree with TRBD1. Per the germline V gene, CDR1 is GTSNPN and CDR2 is SVGIG (reference sequence). There are 16 residues in the CDR3. The ends lost 2 bases at V and 10 bases at J; junction bases unmatched: 12.

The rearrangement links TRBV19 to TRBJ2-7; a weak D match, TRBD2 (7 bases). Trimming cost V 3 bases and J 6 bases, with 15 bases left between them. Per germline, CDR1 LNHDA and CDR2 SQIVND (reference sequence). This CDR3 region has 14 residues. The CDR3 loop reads CASSIGGGGGEQYF. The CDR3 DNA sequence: TGTGCCAGTAGTATCGGAGGAGGGGGGGGCGAGCAGTACTTC.

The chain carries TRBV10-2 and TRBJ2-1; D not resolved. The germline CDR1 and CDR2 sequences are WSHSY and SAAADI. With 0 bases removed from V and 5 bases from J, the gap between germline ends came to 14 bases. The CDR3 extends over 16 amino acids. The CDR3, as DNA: TGCGCCAGCAGTGAGTCGCAGACTCAACTGAACAATGAGCAGTTCTTC. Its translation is CASSESQTQLNNEQFF.

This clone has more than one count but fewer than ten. The CDR3 DNA reads as TGTGCCAGCAGGGGAACCGGGACAGGGGGTAGAGATGAGCAGTTCTTC. It encodes CASRGTGTGGRDEQFF. The rearrangement links TRBV6-4 to TRBJ2-1, with 11 nucleotides matching TRBD1. Germline-derived CDR1 and CDR2 are MRHNA and SNTAGT. This CDR3 is built from 16 residues. V lost 6 bases and J lost 8; bases outside the gene matches: 12.

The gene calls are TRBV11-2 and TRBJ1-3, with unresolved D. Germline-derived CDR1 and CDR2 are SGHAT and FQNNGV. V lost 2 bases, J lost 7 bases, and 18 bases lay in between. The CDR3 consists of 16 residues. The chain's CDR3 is CASSLTLDAFRNTIYF. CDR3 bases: TGTGCCAGCAGCTTAACGTTGGACGCTTTCCGGAACACCATATATTTT.

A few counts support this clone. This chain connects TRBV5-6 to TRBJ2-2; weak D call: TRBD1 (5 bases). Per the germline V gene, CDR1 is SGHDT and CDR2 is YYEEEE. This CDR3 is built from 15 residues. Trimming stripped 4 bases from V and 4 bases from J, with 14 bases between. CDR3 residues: CASSQDIGGTGELFF. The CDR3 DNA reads TGTGCCAGCAGCCAGGACATTGGCGGCACCGGGGAGCTGTTTTTT.

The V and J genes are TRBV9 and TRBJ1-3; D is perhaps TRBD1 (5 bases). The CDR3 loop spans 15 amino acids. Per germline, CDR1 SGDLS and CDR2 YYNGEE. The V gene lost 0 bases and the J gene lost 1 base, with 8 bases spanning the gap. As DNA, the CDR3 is TGTGCCAGCAGCGTAGAGGAGGGGTCTGGAAACACCATATATTTT. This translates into CASSVEEGSGNTIYF.

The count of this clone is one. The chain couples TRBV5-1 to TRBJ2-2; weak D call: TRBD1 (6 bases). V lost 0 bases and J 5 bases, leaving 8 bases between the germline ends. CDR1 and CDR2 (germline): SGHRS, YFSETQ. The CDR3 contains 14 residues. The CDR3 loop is CASSLEGVTGELFF. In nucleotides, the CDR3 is TGCGCCAGCAGCTTGGAGGGGGTGACCGGGGAGCTGTTTTTT.

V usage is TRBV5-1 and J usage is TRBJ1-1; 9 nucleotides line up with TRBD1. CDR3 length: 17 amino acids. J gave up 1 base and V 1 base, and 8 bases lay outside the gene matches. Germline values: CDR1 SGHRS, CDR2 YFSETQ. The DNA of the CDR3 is TGCGCCAGCAGCTTGAGGGGACAGGGTATAGGGAACACTGAAGCTTTCTTT. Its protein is CASSLRGQGIGNTEAFF.